The 20 T cell receptor beta chains below all came from one sample that was sequenced in a study of identical twins. TCRdb processed the 5' RACE reads anew with MiXCR; each CDR3 protein has one entry. The profile covers 1.5 million to 2 million distinct CDR3 sequences, with less than 40% appearing a single time and about 0.3% taken by the ten largest. The sample consisted of cord blood. The receptors were sampled from a newborn girl in good health.

The chain carries TRBV9 and TRBJ2-3; TRBD2 matches 9 bases. This CDR3 spans 16 amino acids. V dropped 0 bases and J dropped 2; count of bases not matched to a gene: 4. Germline values: CDR1 SGDLS, CDR2 YYNGEE. CDR3 sequence reads: CASSVGASGDTDTQYF. Written as DNA, the CDR3 is TGTGCCAGCAGCGTAGGGGCTAGCGGGGACACAGATACGCAGTATTTT.

The V gene is TRBV20-1, the J gene TRBJ2-7; D not certain. With 3 bases removed from V and 3 bases from J, the gap between germline ends came to 9 bases. CDR1 is DFQATT and CDR2 is SNEGSKA in the germline V gene (reference sequence). The CDR3 length is 12 residues. The CDR3: CSARAPLYEQYF. The CDR3 DNA reads as TGCAGTGCTAGGGCGCCCCTCTACGAGCAGTACTTC.

The chain couples TRBV7-4 to TRBJ1-4; unclear D gene. V lost 6 bases to trimming and J lost 6 bases, with 8 bases between them. The CDR3 totals 12 residues. CDR1 is SGHVT, CDR2 SQSDAQ, per germline. In nucleotides, the CDR3 is TGTGCCAGCAGAAGGAGTTATGAAAAACTGTTTTTT. As protein: CASRRSYEKLFF. Full variable domain (outside the CDR3, taken from reference TRBV7-4 and TRBJ1-4): GAGVSQSPRYKVAKRGRDVALRCDSISGHVTLYWYRQTLGQGSEVLTYSQSDAQRDKSGRPSGRFSAERPERSVSTLKIQRTEQGDSAVYLCASRRSYEKLFFGSGTQLSVL.

The chain has TRBV20-1 and TRBJ2-5; 11 bases align to TRBD2. The CDR3 loop spans 14 amino acids. J was trimmed by 5 bases and V by 5 bases; bases with no gene match: 7. Germline V CDR1 and CDR2: DFQATT, SNEGSKA (reference sequence). DNA of the CDR3: TGCAGTGCTCCTCTAGCGGGGGGTGATGAGACCCAGTACTTC. Protein product: CSAPLAGGDETQYF.

The genes are TRBV3-1 and TRBJ1-2, with D possibly being TRBD1 (5 bases). Germline V CDR1 and CDR2: LGHDT, YNNKEL (reference sequence). The CDR3 is made up of 15 amino acids. Trimming stripped 4 bases from V and 5 bases from J, with 17 bases between. The CDR3 region is CASSPVGTTIYGYTF. The CDR3 DNA follows: TGTGCCAGCAGCCCCGTTGGGACGACGATTTATGGCTACACCTTC.

This chain uses TRBV12-3 or TRBV12-4 with TRBJ2-1, with 16 bases fitting TRBD2. Trimming removed 6 bases from V and 9 bases from J; junction bases left unmatched: 5. The CDR3 sequence is 15 residues long. In nucleotides, the CDR3 is TGTGCCAGCAGGCAGGGACTAGCGGGAGGGCTTGAGCAGTTCTTC. Translated, it gives CASRQGLAGGLEQFF.

The J gene is TRBJ2-5, the V gene TRBV28; a weak D match, TRBD2 (6 bases). Trimming pared 1 base from V and 6 bases from J, leaving 12 bases between. There are 14 residues in the CDR3. Germline loops: CDR1 MDHEN, CDR2 SYDVKM. CDR3 in amino acids: CASSLSPSVKTQYF. CDR3 DNA: TGTGCCAGCAGTTTATCCCCTAGCGTTAAGACCCAGTACTTC.

This clonotype has just a few counts. The CDR3 bases are TGCAGTGCCCCGCCTAGCGGGGGGCCTTACAATGAGCAGTTCTTC. Translating it yields CSAPPSGGPYNEQFF. V is TRBV20-1 and J is TRBJ2-1; TRBD2 agrees at 11 bases. The V gene end was trimmed by 6 bases and the J gene end by 4 bases; junction bases not matched to a gene: 8. The CDR3 extends over 15 amino acids. Germline V gives CDR1 DFQATT, CDR2 SNEGSKA (reference sequence).

The chain is built from TRBV4-2 and TRBJ2-7; perhaps TRBD2 as D (6 bases). From germline, CDR1 is LGHNA and CDR2 YNFKEQ. Trimming took off 4 bases at V and 3 bases at J, with 22 bases between the two ends. The CDR3 has 17 amino acids. The CDR3 coding sequence is TGTGCCAGCAGCCCGAGTCTTGGCGGGACCACCTTCTACGAGCAGTACTTC. It yields the protein CASSPSLGGTTFYEQYF.

This clonotype was seen only a few times. V gene TRBV5-1 combines with J gene TRBJ2-1; D might be TRBD2 (6 bases). V lost 2 bases, J lost 4 bases, and 10 bases lay in between. CDR1 and CDR2 (germline): SGHRS, YFSETQ. The CDR3 loop spans 14 amino acids. The CDR3 loop reads CASSLGEEYNEQFF. CDR3 sequence (DNA): TGCGCCAGCAGCTTAGGGGAGGAATACAATGAGCAGTTCTTC.

Concerning this clonotype: This may be a read error, as it is one base from a much larger clone. The chain employs TRBV11-2 and TRBJ2-7, with D unclear. CDR1 and CDR2 from the germline V gene are SGHAT and FQNNGV. The CDR3 spans 14 residues. V was clipped by 3 bases and J by 7 bases, with 16 bases between them. The CDR3 spells CASSLMGSSIEQYF. The CDR3 DNA reads TGTGCCAGCAGCTTGATGGGGTCGTCGATAGAGCAGTACTTC.

This clonotype was found a few times. The genes are TRBV28 and TRBJ1-5, with TRBD1 as a possible D gene (5 bases). The V gene's germline CDR1 is MDHEN and CDR2 SYDVKM. The ends were cut back, 3 bases at V and 0 bases at J, with 18 bases in the middle. The CDR3 sequence is 18 residues long. CDR3 in amino acids: CASSFERDPRYSNQPQHF. The CDR3 nucleotides read TGTGCCAGCAGTTTTGAACGGGACCCCCGATATAGCAATCAGCCCCAGCATTTT.

This clonotype occurred many times. The chain couples TRBV4-2 to TRBJ2-1; D unresolved. CDR1 and CDR2 (germline): LGHNA, YNFKEQ. Trimming removed 1 base from V and 5 bases from J, with 6 bases in between. The CDR3 consists of 13 residues. The CDR3 bases are TGTGCCAGCAGCCAAGTCCTCAACAATGAGCAGTTCTTC. Translating it yields CASSQVLNNEQFF.

The chain links TRBV12-3 or TRBV12-4 to TRBJ2-5; possible D gene TRBD1, 5 bases. V lost 4 bases and J 3 bases, leaving 15 bases between the germline ends. This CDR3 is built from 15 residues. The CDR3 loop reads CASSSPSGPKETQYF. CDR3 nucleotides: TGTGCCAGCAGTTCCCCCTCAGGGCCTAAAGAGACCCAGTACTTC.

The chain has TRBV7-2 and TRBJ1-5; D call uncertain. Germline loops: CDR1 SGHTA, CDR2 FQGNSA. This CDR3 has 16 residues. V was clipped by 1 base and J by 0 bases, with 10 bases between them. The CDR3 DNA reads TGTGCCAGCAGCTTAGGGGAGGGCTATAGCAATCAGCCCCAGCATTTT. The encoded protein is CASSLGEGYSNQPQHF. Looking up the rest from reference TRBV7-2 and TRBJ1-5 gives the full variable domain: GAGVSQSPSNKVTEKGKDVELRCDPISGHTALYWYRQSLGQGLEFLIYFQGNSAPDKSGLPSDRFSAERTGGSVSTLTIQRTQQEDSAVYLCASSLGEGYSNQPQHFGDGTRLSIL.

This chain links TRBV28 with TRBJ2-5; 7 bases are shared with TRBD2. The germline V gene has CDR1 MDHEN and CDR2 SYDVKM. This CDR3 spans 14 amino acids. V was pared by 6 bases and J by 7 bases, with 11 bases of the junction left unmatched. CDR3 residues: CASRPAGTRGTQYF. CDR3 nucleotides: TGTGCCAGCAGGCCAGCGGGAACAAGGGGGACCCAGTACTTC.

The chain recombines TRBV4-1 with TRBJ2-3, with 7 bases fitting TRBD2. Germline lookup yields CDR1 MGHRA and CDR2 YSYEKL. The V segment lost 1 base and the J segment 3 bases; nucleotides outside the gene matches: 4. The CDR3 runs to 15 residues. The CDR3 DNA is TGCGCCAGCAGCCAAGTTCAACTAGCGACAGATACGCAGTATTTT. Protein: CASSQVQLATDTQYF.

The CDR3 protein is CASRPPGLVAGGFTGELFF. The CDR3 DNA sequence: TGTGCCAGCAGACCCCCCGGTCTAGTAGCGGGGGGCTTTACCGGGGAGCTGTTTTTT. This sequence joins TRBV11-2 and TRBJ2-2; TRBD2 matches at 10 bases. The germline V gene has CDR1 SGHAT and CDR2 FQNNGV. The J segment lost 5 bases and the V segment lost 6 bases, leaving 18 bases of the junction unmatched. This CDR3 contains 19 residues.

Written as DNA, the CDR3 is TGTGCCAGCAGTTACTCCGGACTAGCGGGAAGAAGATCCTACGAGCAGTACTTC. This gives the protein CASSYSGLAGRRSYEQYF. The V call is TRBV6-2 or TRBV6-3, the J call TRBJ2-7; TRBD2 matches 12 bases. Germline-derived CDR1 and CDR2 are MNHEY and SVGEGT. The junction had 7 bases not matched to a gene; V was cut back by 0 bases and J by 1 base. CDR3 length: 18 residues.

This clonotype was counted a few times. This chain connects TRBV3-1 to TRBJ1-4, with D unclear. The CDR3 sequence is 16 residues long. Germline CDR1 LGHDT, CDR2 YNNKEL (reference sequence). V was trimmed by 0 bases and J by 1 base, leaving 9 bases between them. The CDR3 here is CASSQDPLQTNEKLFF. For the CDR3, the DNA is TGTGCCAGCAGCCAAGATCCACTACAAACTAATGAAAAACTGTTTTTT.